This TCR beta chain was identified in a study of CD8 T cells in ankylosing spondylitis. General observations from the study: Reportedly, matched ankylosing spondylitis synovial fluid was significantly enriched for disease-linked clones.

The CDR3 consists of 16 residues. CDR1 SGDLS and CDR2 YYNGEE come from the germline V gene. V shed 0 bases, J shed 7 bases, and the junction held 2 bases outside the gene matches. Generation of TCR beta libraries employed quantitative 5'-RACE incorporating molecular barcodes. TCRdb re-called the 5' RACE reads with MiXCR, one entry per CDR3 protein. Among roughly 200,000 distinct CDR3 sequences listed, roughly 25% were seen once. With respect to this clonotype: What it binds is not known.

The rearrangement uses TRBV9 and TRBJ2-1; TRBD2 matches 15 bases. Sequenced sample: blood, either unsorted or a sorted T cell fraction (not recorded which). This sequence was found in a male donor with ankylosing spondylitis or in good health (not recorded which). The CDR3 loop reads CASSVAGTSGRNEQFF. The CDR3 DNA reads as TGTGCCAGCAGCGTAGCGGGGACTAGCGGGAGGAATGAGCAGTTCTTC.